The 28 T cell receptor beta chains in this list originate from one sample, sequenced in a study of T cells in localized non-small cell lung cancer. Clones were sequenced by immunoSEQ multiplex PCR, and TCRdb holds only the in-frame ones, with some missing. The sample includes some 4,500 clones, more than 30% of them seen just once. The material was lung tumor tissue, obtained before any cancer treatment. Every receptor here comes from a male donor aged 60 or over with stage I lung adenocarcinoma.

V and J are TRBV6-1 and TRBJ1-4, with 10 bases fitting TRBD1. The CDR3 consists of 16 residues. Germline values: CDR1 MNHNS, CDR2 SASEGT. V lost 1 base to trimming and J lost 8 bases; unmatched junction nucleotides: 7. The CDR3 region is CASSEVRGQGKEKLFF. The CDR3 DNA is TGTGCCAGCAGTGAAGTTAGGGGACAGGGGAAAGAAAAACTGTTTTTT.

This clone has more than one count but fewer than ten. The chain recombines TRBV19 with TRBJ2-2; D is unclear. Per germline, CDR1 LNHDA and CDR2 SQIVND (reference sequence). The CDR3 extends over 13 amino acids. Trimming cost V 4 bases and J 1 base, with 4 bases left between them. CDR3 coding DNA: TGTGCCAGTAGTAACCAGAACACCGGGGAGCTGTTTTTT. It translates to CASSNQNTGELFF. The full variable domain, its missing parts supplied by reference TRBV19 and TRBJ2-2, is DGGITQSPKYLFRKEGQNVTLSCEQNLNHDAMYWYRQDPGQGLRLIYYSQIVNDFQKGDIAEGYSVSREKKESFPLTVTSAQKNPTAFYLCASSNQNTGELFFGEGSRLTVL.

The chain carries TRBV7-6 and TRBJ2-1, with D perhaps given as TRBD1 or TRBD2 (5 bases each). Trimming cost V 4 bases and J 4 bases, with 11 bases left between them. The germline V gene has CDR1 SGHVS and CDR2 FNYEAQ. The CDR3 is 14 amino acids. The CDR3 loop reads CASSSGTQYNEQFF. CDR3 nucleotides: TGTGCCAGCAGCTCAGGGACCCAATACAATGAGCAGTTCTTC.

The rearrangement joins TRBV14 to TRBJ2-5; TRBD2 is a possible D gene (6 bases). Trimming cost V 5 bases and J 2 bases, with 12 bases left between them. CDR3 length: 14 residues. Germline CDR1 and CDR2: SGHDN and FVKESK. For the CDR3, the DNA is TGTGCCAGCAGCACCCGGGACTTTCAAGAGACCCAGTACTTC. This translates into CASSTRDFQETQYF. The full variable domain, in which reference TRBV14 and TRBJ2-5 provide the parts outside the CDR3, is EAGVTQFPSHSVIEKGQTVTLRCDPISGHDNLYWYRRVMGKEIKFLLHFVKESKQDESGMPNNRFLAERTGGTYSTLKVQPAELEDSGVYFCASSTRDFQETQYFGPGTRLLVL.

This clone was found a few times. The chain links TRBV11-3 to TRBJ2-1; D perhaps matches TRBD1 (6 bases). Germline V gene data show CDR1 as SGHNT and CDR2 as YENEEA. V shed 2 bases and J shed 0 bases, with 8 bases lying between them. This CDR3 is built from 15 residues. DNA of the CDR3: TGTGCCAGCAGCTTACAGGGGAGCTCCTACAATGAGCAGTTCTTC. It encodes CASSLQGSSYNEQFF.

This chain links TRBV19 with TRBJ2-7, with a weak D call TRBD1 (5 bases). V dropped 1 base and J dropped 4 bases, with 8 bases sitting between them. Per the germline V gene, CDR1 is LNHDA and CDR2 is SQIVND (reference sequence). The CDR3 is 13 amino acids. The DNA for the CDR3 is TGTGCCAGTAGTATAGTAAGGGGATACGAGCAGTACTTC. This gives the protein CASSIVRGYEQYF.

The CDR3, as DNA: TGTGCCAGCAGTGCAAGACAGGGGAACACCGGGGAGCTGTTTTTT. Amino acid sequence: CASSARQGNTGELFF. V is TRBV6-8 and J is TRBJ2-2; 7 bases are a match to TRBD1. V was clipped by 5 bases and J by 1 base; unmatched bases: 4. The CDR3 spans 15 residues. Germline CDR1 MNHGY, CDR2 SAAAGT.

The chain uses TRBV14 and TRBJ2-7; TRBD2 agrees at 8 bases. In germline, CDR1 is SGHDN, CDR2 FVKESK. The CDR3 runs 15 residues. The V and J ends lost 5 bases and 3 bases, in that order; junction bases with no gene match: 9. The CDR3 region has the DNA TGTGCCAGCAGCGCCAGGGCGGGGGGATACTACGAGCAGTACTTC. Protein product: CASSARAGGYYEQYF.

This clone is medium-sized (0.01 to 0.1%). The CDR3 region has the DNA TGTGCCATCACCGACCGAGGATTTAACTATGGCTACACCTTC. Encoded protein: CAITDRGFNYGYTF. The genes are TRBV6-8 and TRBJ1-2; D ambiguous. Trimming removed 10 bases at V and 1 base at J, with 16 bases between. The CDR3 extends over 14 amino acids. Germline V gene sequence: CDR1 MNHGY, CDR2 SAAAGT.

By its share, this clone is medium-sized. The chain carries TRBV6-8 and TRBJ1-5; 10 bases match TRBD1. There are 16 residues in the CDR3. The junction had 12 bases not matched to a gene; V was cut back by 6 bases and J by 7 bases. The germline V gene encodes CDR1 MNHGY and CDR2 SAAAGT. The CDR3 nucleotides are TGTGCCAGCAGACCGACGACAGGGGGCGGAGAACAGCCCCAGCATTTT. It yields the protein CASRPTTGGGEQPQHF.

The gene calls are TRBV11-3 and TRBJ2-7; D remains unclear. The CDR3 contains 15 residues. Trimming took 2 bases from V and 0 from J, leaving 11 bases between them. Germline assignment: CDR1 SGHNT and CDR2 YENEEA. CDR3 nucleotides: TGTGCCAGCAGCTTAAATCCCCTCCCCTCCTACGAGCAGTACTTC. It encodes CASSLNPLPSYEQYF.

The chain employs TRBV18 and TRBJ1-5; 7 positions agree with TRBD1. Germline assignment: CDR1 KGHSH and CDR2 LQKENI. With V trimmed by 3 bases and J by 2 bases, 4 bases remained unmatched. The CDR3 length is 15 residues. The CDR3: CASSPEGQRNQPQHF. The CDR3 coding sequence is TGTGCCAGCTCACCCGAGGGACAGCGCAATCAGCCCCAGCATTTT.

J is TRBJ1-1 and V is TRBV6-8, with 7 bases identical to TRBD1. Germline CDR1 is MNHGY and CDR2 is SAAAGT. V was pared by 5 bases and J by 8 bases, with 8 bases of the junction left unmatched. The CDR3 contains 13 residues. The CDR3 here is CASSLTLQGEAFF. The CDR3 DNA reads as TGTGCCAGCAGTCTCACCCTACAGGGGGAAGCTTTCTTT.

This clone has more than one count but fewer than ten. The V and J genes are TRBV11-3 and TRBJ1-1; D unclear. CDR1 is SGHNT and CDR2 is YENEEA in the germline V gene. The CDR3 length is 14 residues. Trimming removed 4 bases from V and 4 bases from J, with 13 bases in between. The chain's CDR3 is CASSSLGGVTEAFF. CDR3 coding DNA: TGTGCCAGCAGCTCGCTCGGTGGGGTCACTGAAGCTTTCTTT.

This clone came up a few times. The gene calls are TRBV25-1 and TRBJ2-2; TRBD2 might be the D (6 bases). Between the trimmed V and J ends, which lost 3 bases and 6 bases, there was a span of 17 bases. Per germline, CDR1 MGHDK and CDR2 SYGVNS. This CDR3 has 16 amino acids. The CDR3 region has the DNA TGTGCCAGCAGTGACCCGGGGGTGGGGTACGCCGGGGAGCTGTTTTTT. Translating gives CASSDPGVGYAGELFF.

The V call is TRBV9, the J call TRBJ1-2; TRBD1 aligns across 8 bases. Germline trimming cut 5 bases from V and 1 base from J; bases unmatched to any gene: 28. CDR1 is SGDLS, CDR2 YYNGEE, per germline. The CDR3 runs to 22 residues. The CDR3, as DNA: TGTGCCAGCAGTTCACAAAGTCCCGACGGGCCTTCACAGGGGGGCCTTAACTATGGCTACACCTTC. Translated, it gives CASSSQSPDGPSQGGLNYGYTF. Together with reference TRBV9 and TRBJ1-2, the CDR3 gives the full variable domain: DSGVTQTPKHLITATGQRVTLRCSPRSGDLSVYWYQQSLDQGLQFLIQYYNGEERAKGNILERFSAQQFPDLHSELNLSSLELGDSALYFCASSSQSPDGPSQGGLNYGYTFGSGTRLTVV.

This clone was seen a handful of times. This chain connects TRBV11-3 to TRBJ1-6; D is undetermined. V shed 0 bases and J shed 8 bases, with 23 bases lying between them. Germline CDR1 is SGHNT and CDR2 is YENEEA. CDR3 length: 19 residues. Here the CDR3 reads CASSLDTLAVSWDDSPLHF. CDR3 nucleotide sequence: TGTGCCAGCAGCTTAGACACACTAGCGGTTTCCTGGGATGATTCACCCCTCCACTTT.

Here the CDR3 reads CASTNIQGDTQYF. Here the CDR3 DNA reads TGTGCCAGCACCAACATACAGGGGGATACGCAGTATTTT. V is TRBV12-5 and J is TRBJ2-3; 7 bases fit TRBD1. This CDR3 is built from 13 residues. Germline CDR1 is LGHNT and CDR2 is FRNRAP.

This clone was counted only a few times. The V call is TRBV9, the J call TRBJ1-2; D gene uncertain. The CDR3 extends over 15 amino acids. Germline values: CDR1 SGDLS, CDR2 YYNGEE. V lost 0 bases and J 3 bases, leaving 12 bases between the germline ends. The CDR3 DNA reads TGTGCCAGCAGCGTAGGAACGGTGGGGTACTATGGCTACACCTTC. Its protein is CASSVGTVGYYGYTF.

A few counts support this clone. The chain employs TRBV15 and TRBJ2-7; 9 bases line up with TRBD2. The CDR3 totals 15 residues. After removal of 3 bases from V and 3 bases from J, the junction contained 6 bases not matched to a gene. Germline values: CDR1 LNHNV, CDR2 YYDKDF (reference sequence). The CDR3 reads CATSSRQRGDYEQYF. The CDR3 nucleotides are TGTGCCACCAGCAGCCGACAGCGGGGGGACTACGAGCAGTACTTC.

CDR3 DNA sequence: TGTGCCAGCAGTGACCGGGGCACCGGGGAGCTGTTTTTT. The encoded protein is CASSDRGTGELFF. V usage is TRBV25-1 and J usage is TRBJ2-2, with D possibly TRBD2 on 5 matching bases. The V end lost 3 bases, the J end lost 4 bases, and 6 bases lay between the germline ends. This CDR3 contains 13 residues. Germline V CDR1 and CDR2: MGHDK, SYGVNS. Complete variable domain (other parts from reference TRBV25-1 and TRBJ2-2): EADIYQTPRYLVIGTGKKITLECSQTMGHDKMYWYQQDPGMELHLIHYSYGVNSTEKGDLSSESTVSRIRTEHFPLTLESARPSHTSQYLCASSDRGTGELFFGEGSRLTVL.

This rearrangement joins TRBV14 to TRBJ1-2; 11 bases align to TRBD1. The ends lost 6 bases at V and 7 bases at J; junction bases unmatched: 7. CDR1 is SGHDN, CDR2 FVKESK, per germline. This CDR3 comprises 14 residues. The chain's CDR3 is CASSLGQGAFGYTF. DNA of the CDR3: TGTGCCAGCAGTCTAGGACAGGGGGCGTTTGGCTACACCTTC.

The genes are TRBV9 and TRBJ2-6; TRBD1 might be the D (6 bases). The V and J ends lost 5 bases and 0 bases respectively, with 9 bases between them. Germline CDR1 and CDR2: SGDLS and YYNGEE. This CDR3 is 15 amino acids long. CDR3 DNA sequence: TGTGCCAGCAGTGAACAGGGCTCTGGGGCCAACGTCCTGACTTTC. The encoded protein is CASSEQGSGANVLTF.

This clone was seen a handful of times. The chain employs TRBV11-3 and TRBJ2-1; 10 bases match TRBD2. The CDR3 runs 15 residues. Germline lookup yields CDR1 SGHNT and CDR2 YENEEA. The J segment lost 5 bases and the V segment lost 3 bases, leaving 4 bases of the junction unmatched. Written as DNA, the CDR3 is TGTGCCAGCAGCTTCAGCGGGGGGGCCCACAATGAGCAGTTCTTC. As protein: CASSFSGGAHNEQFF.

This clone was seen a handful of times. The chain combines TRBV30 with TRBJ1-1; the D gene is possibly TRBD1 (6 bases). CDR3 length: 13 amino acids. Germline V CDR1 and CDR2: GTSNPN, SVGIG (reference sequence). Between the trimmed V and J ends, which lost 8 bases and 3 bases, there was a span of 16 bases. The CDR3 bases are TGTGCCAGGAACAGGGTGGCGGACACTGAAGCTTTCTTT. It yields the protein CARNRVADTEAFF.

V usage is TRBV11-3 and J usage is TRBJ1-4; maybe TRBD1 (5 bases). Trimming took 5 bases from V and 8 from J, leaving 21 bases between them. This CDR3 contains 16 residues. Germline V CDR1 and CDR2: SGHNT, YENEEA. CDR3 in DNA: TGTGCCAGCAGCCCGATCTCTCAGGGTGGTGAGGAAAAACTGTTTTTT. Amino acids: CASSPISQGGEEKLFF.

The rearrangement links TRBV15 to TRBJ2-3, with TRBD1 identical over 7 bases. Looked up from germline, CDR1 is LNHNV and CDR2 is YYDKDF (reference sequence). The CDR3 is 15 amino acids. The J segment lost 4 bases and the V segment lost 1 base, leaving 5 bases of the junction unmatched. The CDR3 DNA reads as TGTGCCACCAGCAGAGCCGAGACAGGGCCAGATACGCAGTATTTT. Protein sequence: CATSRAETGPDTQYF.

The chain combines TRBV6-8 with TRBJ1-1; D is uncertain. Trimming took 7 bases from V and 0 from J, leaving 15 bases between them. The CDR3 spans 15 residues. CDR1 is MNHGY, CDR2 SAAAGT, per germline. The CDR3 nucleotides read TGTGCCAGCACTCCAAGGTATGACGTGAACACTGAAGCTTTCTTT. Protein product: CASTPRYDVNTEAFF.